Listed below are T cell receptor beta chains from one sample, sequenced in a study of cytomegalovirus exposure and HLA in healthy donors. Here immunoSEQ multiplex PCR was the method, and the copy in TCRdb shows in-frame clones only, minus some. The sample yields about 250,000 clones, roughly nine tenths seen once. Specimen: PBMCs. These TCRs come from a man aged 18 to 35 in good health and CMV-seropositive. The CDR3 runs from the conserved cysteine through the conserved F or W. D genes are given only for firm matches. The size field is filled for only some rows; it gives once, few, many or a size class.

D gene	V gene	clone size	J gene	CDR3 protein	CDR3 DNA
NA	TRBV2	NA	TRBJ1-2	CASSSHYGYTF	TGTGCCAGCAGCTCACACTATGGCTACACCTTC
NA	TRBV5-1	NA	TRBJ2-7	CASSLVRGADEQYF	TGCGCCAGCAGCTTGGTGAGGGGAGCCGACGAGCAGTACTTC
TRBD2	TRBV7-6	once	TRBJ2-2	CASSLVPSGGRYTGELFF	TGTGCCAGCAGCTTAGTCCCTAGCGGGGGGAGATACACCGGGGAGCTGTTTTTT
TRBD1	TRBV5-6	NA	TRBJ2-7	CASSLVTGGNEQYF	TGTGCCAGCAGCTTGGTGACAGGGGGCAACGAGCAGTACTTC
TRBD2	TRBV7-8	NA	TRBJ2-7	CASSLRTSGATTYEQYF	TGTGCCAGCAGCCTCAGGACTAGCGGGGCTACCACCTACGAGCAGTACTTC
TRBD2	TRBV27	NA	TRBJ2-7	CASSPWTSGRANNEQYF	TGTGCCAGCAGTCCTTGGACTAGCGGGAGGGCCAACAACGAGCAGTACTTC
NA	TRBV7-7	many	TRBJ2-5	CASSLGRLVSQETQYF	TGTGCCAGCAGCTTAGGGCGACTAGTGTCACAAGAGACCCAGTACTTC
NA	TRBV5-1	few	TRBJ1-5	CASSPAPRQGNQPQHF	TGCGCCAGCAGCCCGGCACCTCGACAGGGCAATCAGCCCCAGCATTTT
NA	TRBV30	once	TRBJ2-7	CAWAYTREQYF	TGTGCCTGGGCCTATACGCGCGAGCAGTACTTC
NA	TRBV7-2	NA	TRBJ1-5	CASSFLSSSGQPQHF	TGTGCCAGCAGCTTTCTGAGTTCCTCGGGACAGCCCCAGCATTTT
NA	TRBV11-1	NA	TRBJ1-1	CASSRGTSEAFF	TGTGCCAGCAGCAGGGGAACTTCTGAAGCTTTCTTT
NA	TRBV4-2	NA	TRBJ2-2	CASSQTPTGDTGELFF	TGTGCCAGCAGCCAAACTCCGACTGGTGATACCGGGGAGCTGTTTTTT
NA	TRBV2	NA	TRBJ1-5	CASSERLATDNYQPQHF	TGTGCCAGCAGTGAAAGACTCGCGACAGATAATTATCAGCCCCAGCATTTT
NA	TRBV6-1	NA	TRBJ2-3	CASSEGGTSTDTQYF	TGTGCCAGCAGTGAAGGGGGGACTAGCACAGATACGCAGTATTTT
TRBD1	TRBV2	NA	TRBJ2-4	CASSEAHSTGGEHF	TGTGCCAGCAGTGAAGCTCACTCGACAGGGGGCGAGCACTTC
TRBD1	TRBV19	NA	TRBJ1-1	CASSPGTGVEAFF	TGTGCCAGTAGCCCTGGGACAGGCGTTGAAGCTTTCTTT
NA	TRBV11-2	NA	TRBJ2-7	CASSLEGDYEQYF	TGTGCCAGCAGCTTAGAGGGGGACTACGAGCAGTACTTC
TRBD1	TRBV5-1	NA	TRBJ1-5	CASSSGQGDQPQHF	TGCGCCAGCAGCTCCGGACAGGGGGATCAGCCCCAGCATTTT
NA	TRBV5-1	once	TRBJ1-5	CASSPDGSNQPQHF	TGCGCCAGCAGTCCAGACGGCAGCAATCAGCCCCAGCATTTT
NA	TRBV6-5	NA	TRBJ1-5	CATSSNSNQPQHF	TGTGCCACCTCCAGTAATAGCAATCAGCCCCAGCATTTT
NA	TRBV6-5	NA	TRBJ2-7	CASRDQQGRAYEQYF	TGTGCCAGCAGAGACCAACAGGGTCGGGCCTACGAGCAGTACTTC
NA	TRBV19	few	TRBJ2-1	CATMRGWKDNEQFF	TGTGCCACTATGAGGGGGTGGAAGGACAATGAGCAGTTCTTC
NA	TRBV5-1	NA	TRBJ2-7	CASRRNSEQYF	TGCGCCAGCAGGAGGAACAGCGAGCAGTACTTC
NA	TRBV30	NA	TRBJ2-3	CAWSVRAYSTDTQYF	TGTGCCTGGAGTGTACGGGCCTATAGCACAGATACGCAGTATTTT